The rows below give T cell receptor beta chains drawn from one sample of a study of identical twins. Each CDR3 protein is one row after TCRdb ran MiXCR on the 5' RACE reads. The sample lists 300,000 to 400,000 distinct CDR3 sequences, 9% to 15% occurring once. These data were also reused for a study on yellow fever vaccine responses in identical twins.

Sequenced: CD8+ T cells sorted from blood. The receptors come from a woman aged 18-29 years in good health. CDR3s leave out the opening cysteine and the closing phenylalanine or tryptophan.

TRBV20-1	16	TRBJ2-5	SARDPLGLAGGQETQY
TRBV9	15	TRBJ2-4	ASSVDRELTAKNIQY
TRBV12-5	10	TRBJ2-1	ATAPSYNEQF
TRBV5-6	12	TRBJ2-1	ASSLADGVNEQF
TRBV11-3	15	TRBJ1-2	ASSFNSGQFGWDGYT
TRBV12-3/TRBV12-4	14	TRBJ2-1	ASSLAPSGRNVEQF
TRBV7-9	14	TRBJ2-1	ASSLGQGGTYNEQF
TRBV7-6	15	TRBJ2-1	ASSFYEGGGPFSEQF
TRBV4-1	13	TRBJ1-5	ASTPLWVGNQPQH
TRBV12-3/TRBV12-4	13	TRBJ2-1	ASSFETDSYNEQF
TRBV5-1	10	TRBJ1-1	ASSFGRDEAF
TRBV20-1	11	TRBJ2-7	SAREIFSYEQY
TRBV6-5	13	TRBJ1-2	ASSYSIHSTYGYT
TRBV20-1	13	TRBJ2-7	SARMTSGSSYEQY
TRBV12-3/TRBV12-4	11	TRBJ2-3	ASSPGQVLSPY
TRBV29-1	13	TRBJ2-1	SVEGQGMAYNEQF
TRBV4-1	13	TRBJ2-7	ASSQGLTGRYEQY
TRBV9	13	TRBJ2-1	ASSVGQGAPNEQF
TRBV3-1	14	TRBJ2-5	ASSHSRTGGGETQY
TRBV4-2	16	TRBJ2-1	ASSQEGVGGPANVEQF
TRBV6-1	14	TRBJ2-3	ASSEWPPKVTDTQY
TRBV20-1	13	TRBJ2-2	SARVQGKGDGELF
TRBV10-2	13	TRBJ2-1	ASSEWGLLYNEQF
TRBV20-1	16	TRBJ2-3	SAAPSGGAGHRTDTQY